The clone carrying this T cell receptor (beta chain) was recorded many times. The antigen is unknown. The study excluded patients with uncontrolled infection, other autoimmune disease, pregnancy or lactation. PBMCs stemmed from approximately 10 ml fresh peripheral blood. This entry belongs to a study of T cells in Graves' hyperthyroidism and ophthalmopathy. General study findings and limits: Blood shared most expanded thyroid clonotypes above 0.001. In validation, the model predicted ophthalmopathy. These predictions came a median roughly 6 months before onset.

Amplification yielded TCR beta CDR3 regions, with RNA transcripts as the source. An initial round of RT-PCR targeting the TCR CDR3 relied on the HTBI primer set. In TCRdb, the multiplex PCR reads were re-called with MiXCR into one record per CDR3 protein. The repertoire holds some 360,000 distinct CDR3 sequences, with over 11% as singletons. Deletions cut 3 bases from V and 8 bases from J, with 18 bases between. The CDR3 runs 16 residues. CDR1 and CDR2 from the germline V gene are SGHRS and YFSETQ. The sequence was obtained from a woman aged 55-75 years with Graves' hyperthyroidism. The genes are TRBV5-1 and TRBJ1-6; a possible D gene is TRBD1 (5 bases). Sequencing was done on a sample of blood. DNA of the CDR3: TGCGCCAGCAGCTCTAATGGTGGGGGTAGTGATTCACCCCTCCACTTT. Its translation: CASSSNGGGSDSPLHF.